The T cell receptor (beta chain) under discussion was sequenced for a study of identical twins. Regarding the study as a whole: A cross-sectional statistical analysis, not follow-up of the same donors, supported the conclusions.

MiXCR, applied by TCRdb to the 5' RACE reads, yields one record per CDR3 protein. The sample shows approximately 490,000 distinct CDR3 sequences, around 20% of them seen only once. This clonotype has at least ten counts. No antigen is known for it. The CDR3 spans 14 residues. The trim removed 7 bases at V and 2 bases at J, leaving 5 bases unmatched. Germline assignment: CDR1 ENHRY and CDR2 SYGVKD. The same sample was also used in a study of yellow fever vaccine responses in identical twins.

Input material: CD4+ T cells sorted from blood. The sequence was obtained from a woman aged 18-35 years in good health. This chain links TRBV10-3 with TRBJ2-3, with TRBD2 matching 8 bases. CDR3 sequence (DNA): TGTGCCATCAAAACTAGCGGATACACAGATACGCAGTATTTT. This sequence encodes CAIKTSGYTDTQYF.